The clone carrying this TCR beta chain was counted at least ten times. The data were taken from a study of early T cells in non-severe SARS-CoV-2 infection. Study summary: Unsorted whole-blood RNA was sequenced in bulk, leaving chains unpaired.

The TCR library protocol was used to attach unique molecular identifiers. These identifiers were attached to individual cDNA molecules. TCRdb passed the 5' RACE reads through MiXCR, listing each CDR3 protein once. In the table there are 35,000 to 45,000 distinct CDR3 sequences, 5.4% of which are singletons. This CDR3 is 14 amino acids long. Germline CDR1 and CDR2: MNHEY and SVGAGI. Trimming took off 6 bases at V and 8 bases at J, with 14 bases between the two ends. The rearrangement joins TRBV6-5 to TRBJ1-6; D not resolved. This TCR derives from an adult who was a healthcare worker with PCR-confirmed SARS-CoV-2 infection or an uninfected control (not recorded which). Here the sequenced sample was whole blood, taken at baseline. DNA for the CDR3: TGTGCCAGCAGCCTCAACCTATATGATTCACCCCTCCACTTT. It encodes CASSLNLYDSPLHF.